This entry features one T cell receptor (beta chain) sequence. This clonotype was observed a few times. Its specific antigen is unknown. It has no much larger one-base neighbor in the sample; base qualities were not kept. This record belongs to a study of CD8+CD57+ T cells in acquired aplastic anemia (dated by TCRdb to 2016 to 2019). In terms of the full investigation: CD8+CD57+ expansion was defined as a frequency above the mean frequency observed in healthy subjects. What the authors observed across the whole study: Although some 28 CD8+ CDR3 sequences were shared by patients and controls, these sequences appeared highly expressed in patients and within the immunodominant clones of patients. In patients, decreased diversity was observed in CD8+CD57+ cells compared with total CD4+ and CD8+ cell pools. No significant difference in CD8+ Simpson's diversity was found between patients and healthy controls (P=0.060).

Genomic DNA served as template for TCR beta VDJ combination and CDR3 sequence profiling. TCR repertoire sequencing was run on an Illumina HiSeq 2000. As for how the authors treated the data: Repertoire assessment relied on Simpson's diversity index, CDR3 size and DJ length profiles, and TRBV/TRBJ rearrangement plots. The most abundant DNA sequence in the deep sequencing data was taken as the immunodominant clone. CDR3 amino acid sequences were screened for sharing across subjects and were compared with published repertoires and the VDJdb database. TCRdb took the public reads, trimmed them with fastp at Q25, ran MiXCR for clone calling and kept in-frame beta chains. A single entry per CDR3 protein holds the most common genes and DNA from its merged rows. TCRdb, not the authors, supplied the V and J calls. The sample includes about 20,000 distinct CDR3 sequences, with almost 40% observed a single time. Over 75% of the sample goes to the ten largest clones.

V sheds 5 bases and J sheds 2 bases, leaving 13 bases between their ends. Per the germline V gene, KGHDR is the CDR1 and SFDVKD is the CDR2. From the cysteine through the phenylalanine, the CDR3 covers 15 amino acids. The kept DNA is CDR3 alone, 45 bases in frame from the first base. Patients chosen for sequencing had shown expansion of CD8+CD57+ cells by flow cytometry. CD8+CD57+ effector memory cells were additionally sequenced from about 15% of the 12 patients in whom enough cells were available. Every patient had severe acquired aplastic anemia, diagnosed using the International Study of Aplastic Anemia and Agranulocytosis and Camitta criteria. At the time blood was sampled, none of the patients had received any therapy. CD8+CD57+ cells were bead-enriched, yielding a mean of 1.6 ug of DNA. The study deep-sequenced TCR repertoires of sorted CD4+ and CD8+ blood T cells from severe aplastic anemia patients and healthy subjects. Patients were enrolled in the USA under clinicaltrials.gov protocols 00001620, 01623167, 00001397, 00071045, 00081523 and 00961064. Ficoll-Paque density gradient centrifugation was used to isolate peripheral blood mononuclear cells.

The receptor comes from a human donor with aplastic anemia. The chain employs TRBV24-1 and TRBJ2-3; TRBD2 might be the D gene, on 6 matching bases. Sequenced sample: CD8+CD57+ T cells sorted from PBMCs. The cell subset or site label, read with the paper, signifies: bead-enriched CD8+CD57+ effector memory T cells from SAA patients. The CDR3 reads as follows: CATSVRGGFTDTQYF. The nucleotide sequence reads TGTGCCACCAGTGTCCGAGGAGGGTTCACAGATACGCAGTATTTT.